This entry lists 19 T cell receptor beta chains sequenced from one sample in a study of blood T cell repertoires in COVID-19. Clones were sequenced by immunoSEQ multiplex PCR, and TCRdb holds only the in-frame ones, with some missing. The table shows about 62,000 clones, with roughly 89% occurring only once. Source material: peripheral blood. These receptors were collected from an elderly woman with acute or convalescent COVID-19.

J is TRBJ2-1 and V is TRBV6-5; 10 bases line up with TRBD1. Germline V CDR1 and CDR2: MNHEY, SVGAGI. Unmatched junction bases numbered 6, after V lost 2 bases and J lost 8 bases. This CDR3 region has 15 residues. Here the CDR3 DNA reads TGTGCCAGCAGTTACGGGACAGGGGCTTACGATGAGCAGTTCTTC. Encoded protein: CASSYGTGAYDEQFF.

The sample holds one count of this clone. The chain links TRBV7-2 to TRBJ1-5; possible D gene TRBD1, 6 bases. The V and J ends lost 0 bases and 0 bases respectively, with 9 bases between them. This CDR3 is 16 amino acids long. Germline CDR1 SGHTA, CDR2 FQGNSA. CDR3 DNA sequence: TGTGCCAGCAGCTTAGCGGGGGCCGGTAGCAATCAGCCCCAGCATTTT. Residues: CASSLAGAGSNQPQHF.

V and J are TRBV19 and TRBJ2-1; TRBD2 aligns across 10 bases. The CDR3 covers 17 residues. Trimming at V came to 5 bases and at J to 9 bases, leaving 16 bases not matched to a gene. Looked up from germline, CDR1 is LNHDA and CDR2 is SQIVND (reference sequence). CDR3 in DNA: TGTGCCAGTAGTCCCTTCATGAGCGGGAGGGGTCTTCTTGAGCAGTTCTTC. Residues: CASSPFMSGRGLLEQFF. The full variable domain, completed using reference TRBV19 and TRBJ2-1, is DGGITQSPKYLFRKEGQNVTLSCEQNLNHDAMYWYRQDPGQGLRLIYYSQIVNDFQKGDIAEGYSVSREKKESFPLTVTSAQKNPTAFYLCASSPFMSGRGLLEQFFGPGTRLTVL.

The rearrangement links TRBV7-9 to TRBJ2-2; 8 bases match TRBD2. CDR3 length: 15 residues. Trimming removed 5 bases from V and 3 bases from J; junction bases left unmatched: 5. Germline CDR1 SEHNR, CDR2 FQNEAQ (reference sequence). The CDR3, as DNA: TGTGCCAGCAGCCCCGGGACTAGAGACACCGGGGAGCTGTTTTTT. Translated, it gives CASSPGTRDTGELFF.

CDR3 nucleotides: TGTGCCAGCAGCCCACCCGGGTATGCAGCCTACGAGCAGTACTTC. This gives the protein CASSPPGYAAYEQYF. The V and J genes are TRBV4-2 and TRBJ2-7; D gene ambiguous. Trimming cost V 4 bases and J 2 bases, with 15 bases left between them. The CDR3 spans 15 residues. CDR1 and CDR2 (germline): LGHNA, YNFKEQ.

The chain has TRBV27 and TRBJ1-1; D is perhaps TRBD1 (6 bases). Germline V gene sequence: CDR1 MNHEY, CDR2 SMNVEV (reference sequence). V lost 8 bases, J lost 4 bases, and 17 bases lay in between. The CDR3 loop spans 14 amino acids. CDR3 sequence: CASRTYGQFTEAFF. The CDR3 coding sequence is TGTGCCAGCCGGACCTACGGACAGTTCACTGAAGCTTTCTTT.

The chain uses TRBV18 and TRBJ1-2; D unclear. The CDR3 covers 14 residues. Germline CDR1 is KGHSH and CDR2 is LQKENI. Trimming removed 4 bases at V and 6 bases at J, with 15 bases between. The DNA of the CDR3 is TGTGCCAGCTCACTGTTGGGCGGGGAAGATGGCTACACCTTC. The encoded protein is CASSLLGGEDGYTF. The full variable domain, rest sourced from reference TRBV18 and TRBJ1-2, is NAGVMQNPRHLVRRRGQEARLRCSPMKGHSHVYWYRQLPEEGLKFMVYLQKENIIDESGMPKERFSAEFPKEGPSILRIQQVVRGDSAAYFCASSLLGGEDGYTFGSGTRLTVV.

The chain couples TRBV10-3 to TRBJ2-7, with 10 bases matching TRBD1. The germline V gene has CDR1 ENHRY and CDR2 SYGVKD. The V gene end was trimmed by 8 bases and the J gene end by 6 bases; junction bases not matched to a gene: 7. This CDR3 spans 13 amino acids. The CDR3 DNA reads TGTGCCATCTCCTGGACAGGGGGTGGCGAGCAGTACTTC. Translated, it gives CAISWTGGGEQYF.

V and J are TRBV29-1 and TRBJ2-1; TRBD2 agrees at 9 bases. Germline-derived CDR1 and CDR2 are SQVTM and ANQGSEA. This CDR3 has 13 residues. V shed 4 bases, J shed 10 bases, and the junction held 8 bases outside the gene matches. The CDR3 spells CSVAAGGPEEQFF. CDR3 coding DNA: TGCAGCGTTGCGGCGGGAGGGCCTGAAGAGCAGTTCTTC.

The gene calls are TRBV30 and TRBJ2-2; D is unclear. Germline V gives CDR1 GTSNPN, CDR2 SVGIG (reference sequence). The CDR3 extends over 13 amino acids. With 2 bases removed from V and 7 bases from J, the gap between germline ends came to 11 bases. CDR3 sequence (DNA): TGTGCCTGGAGTTCCCAGCGAAGCGGGGAGCTGTTTTTT. It encodes CAWSSQRSGELFF.

This chain's CDR3 is CSVDSGYNEQFF. CDR3 bases: TGCAGCGTTGACAGCGGGTACAATGAGCAGTTCTTC. The rearrangement uses TRBV29-1 and TRBJ2-1; possibly TRBD2 for D (6 bases). The CDR3 sequence is 12 residues long. Germline V gene lookup returns CDR1 SQVTM and CDR2 ANQGSEA. The V and J ends lost 3 bases and 4 bases respectively, with 7 bases between them.

The chain is built from TRBV7-3 and TRBJ1-1, with 9 positions matching TRBD1. Germline values: CDR1 SGHTA, CDR2 FQGTGA. V lost 5 bases to trimming and J lost 5 bases; unmatched junction nucleotides: 12. This CDR3 contains 16 residues. The CDR3 DNA reads as TGTGCCAGCAGCAAGCCGGGACAGGGAGTGGAGACTGAAGCTTTCTTT. The encoded protein is CASSKPGQGVETEAFF.

This clone has just a few counts. J is TRBJ1-4 and V is TRBV4-1; 7 nucleotides match TRBD1. The CDR3 covers 17 residues. Per the germline V gene, CDR1 is MGHRA and CDR2 is YSYEKL. V was pared by 0 bases and J by 5 bases, with 9 bases of the junction left unmatched. CDR3 loop: CASSQDWSGTVNEKLFF. The CDR3 DNA reads as TGCGCCAGCAGCCAAGATTGGTCCGGGACAGTCAATGAAAAACTGTTTTTT.

The V gene is TRBV27, the J gene TRBJ2-7; 11 nucleotides match TRBD1. The V gene end was trimmed by 3 bases and the J gene end by 3 bases; junction bases not matched to a gene: 7. The germline V gene has CDR1 MNHEY and CDR2 SMNVEV (reference sequence). This CDR3 has 16 amino acids. The CDR3 protein is CASSFSGTGGFYEQYF. The CDR3 DNA sequence: TGTGCCAGCAGTTTTTCCGGGACAGGGGGATTCTACGAGCAGTACTTC.

A word on this clone: One end of the junction does not line up with germline, which may come from a read error. The chain is built from TRBV7-3 and TRBJ2-1; 11 positions match TRBD2. CDR1 and CDR2 (germline): SGHTA, FQGTGA. The CDR3 runs to 13 residues. CDR3 bases: TGTGCCAGCAGCCTAACTAGCGGGGGAGAGCAGTTCTTC. This encodes CASSLTSGGEQFF. The full variable domain, completed using reference TRBV7-3 and TRBJ2-1, is GAGVSQTPSNKVTEKGKYVELRCDPISGHTALYWYRQSLGQGPEFLIYFQGTGAADDSGLPNDRFFAVRPEGSVSTLKIQRTERGDSAVYLCASSLTSGGEQFFGPGTRLTVL.

The chain couples TRBV5-1 to TRBJ1-1; D ambiguous. The germline gives CDR1 SGHRS, CDR2 YFSETQ. This CDR3 spans 13 amino acids. Trimming left V 4 bases short and J 0 bases short, with 7 bases between. CDR3 DNA: TGCGCCAGCAGCGGGCACATGAACACTGAAGCTTTCTTT. Its translation is CASSGHMNTEAFF.

The genes are TRBV30 and TRBJ1-5; 7 bases line up with TRBD1. The CDR3 covers 16 residues. The ends lost 2 bases at V and 0 bases at J; junction bases unmatched: 7. The germline CDR1 and CDR2 sequences are GTSNPN and SVGIG (reference sequence). This CDR3 reads CAWSLTGIYSNQPQHF. CDR3 nucleotide sequence: TGTGCCTGGAGTTTGACAGGGATTTATAGCAATCAGCCCCAGCATTTT.

The CDR3 nucleotides read TGTGCCAGCAGTCAGGGCCCGCAGACTGAAGCTTTCTTT. Translation: CASSQGPQTEAFF. This chain joins TRBV6-2 or TRBV6-3 and TRBJ1-1; a possible D gene is TRBD1 (5 bases). CDR1 and CDR2 (germline): MNHEY, SVGEGT. The CDR3 runs to 13 residues. Between the trimmed V and J ends, which lost 5 bases and 5 bases, there was a span of 12 bases.

V is TRBV3-1 (or the pseudogene TRBV3-2) and J is TRBJ1-4; tentatively, D is TRBD1 (5 bases). Trimming took off 5 bases at V and 8 bases at J, with 12 bases between the two ends. The CDR3 runs to 13 residues. The germline gives CDR1 LGHDT, CDR2 YNNKEL (reference sequence). The CDR3 nucleotides are TGTGCCAGCAGCTATGGCTGGGGCGAAAAACTGTTTTTT. Its protein product is CASSYGWGEKLFF.